This record concerns one T cell receptor beta chain sequence. No antigen is known for it. The study ran its PCR with 60 Vbeta and 13 Jbeta primers. Only in-frame clones appear in the TCRdb table, and some are missing; sequencing was by immunoSEQ multiplex PCR. This sample has 150,000 to 200,000 clones; roughly 80% occur once, and the top ten carry 8.5%. Germline CDR1 SNHLY, CDR2 FYNNEI. This CDR3 comprises 13 residues. V was shortened by 1 base and J by 8 bases, with 9 bases between the two germline ends. This specimen comes from a study of cytomegalovirus exposure and HLA in healthy donors. Study-wide context: HLA-typed donors contributed 65 million to 95 million unique TCRs, which were held in an early data release. Study-level points and caveats: The analysis excluded some indistinguishable V segments, including TRBV6-2 and TRBV6-3. The availability of immune exposure information extended only to CMV serostatus.

The sample consisted of PBMCs. The origin of this receptor is a male donor in good health and CMV-seropositive. This sequence joins TRBV2 and TRBJ2-1, with D unclear. CDR3 DNA: TGTGCCAGCAGTGAAGTGCAGGTCGATGAGCAGTTCTTC. Translation: CASSEVQVDEQFF.